This T cell receptor beta chain was sequenced for a study of human T cells and chemical hapten exposure. Overall study findings and caveats: DPC sensitization left the count of TCRs above 1 in 1000 unchanged.

TCRdb redid the calling of the 5' RACE reads with MiXCR, one entry per CDR3 protein. This repertoire shows about 110,000 distinct CDR3 sequences, roughly 19% found once; its top ten account for approximately 3%. Before extraction, the whole blood was not fractionated, and total RNA was taken from it. As regards this clonotype: What it binds is unknown.

The CDR3 runs 11 residues. Germline CDR1 reads DFQATT; CDR2 reads SNEGSKA (reference sequence). The V call is TRBV20-1, the J call TRBJ2-7, with a tentative D call TRBD1 (6 bases). This clonotype originated in a human donor in good health. The CDR3 sequence is CRGAPEYEQYF. CDR3 bases: TGCAGGGGGGCGCCAGAGTACGAGCAGTACTTC.